These 18 T cell receptor beta chains came from one sample sequenced in a study of cytomegalovirus exposure and HLA in healthy donors. TCRdb's copy holds only in-frame clones and misses some; the assay was immunoSEQ multiplex PCR. Among fewer than 85,000 clones listed, about 93% were seen once. The sample consisted of PBMCs. The receptors come from a woman aged 18 to 35 in good health and CMV-seronegative.

This clone has just one count. The chain carries TRBV6-1 and TRBJ2-2; maybe TRBD1 (5 bases). Germline CDR1 and CDR2: MNHNS and SASEGT. The V gene lost 2 bases and the J gene lost 6 bases, with 10 bases spanning the gap. This CDR3 is 14 amino acids long. CDR3 DNA sequence: TGTGCCAGCAGTGAAACGTCAGGGTCCGGGGAGCTGTTTTTT. It specifies CASSETSGSGELFF.

Note on this clone: A junction end diverges from the germline sequence, so it may reflect a read error. This sequence joins TRBV28 and TRBJ1-1; D is unclear. CDR1 is MDHEN, CDR2 SYDVKM, per germline. This CDR3 region has 11 residues. The DNA for the CDR3 is TGCGGGATAGAAGTGAACACTGAAGCTTTCTTT. Encoded protein: CGIEVNTEAFF.

This clone was picked up one time. The V and J genes are TRBV28 and TRBJ1-4; D unresolved. Between the trimmed V and J ends, which lost 3 bases and 4 bases, there was a span of 9 bases. The CDR3 has 14 amino acids. Germline-derived CDR1 and CDR2 are MDHEN and SYDVKM. CDR3 coding DNA: TGTGCCAGCAGTTTGGAGACCATTAATGAAAAACTGTTTTTT. Residues: CASSLETINEKLFF.

This clone came up once. The chain is built from TRBV7-6 and TRBJ2-1; tentative D call: TRBD1 (6 bases). Germline assignment: CDR1 SGHVS and CDR2 FNYEAQ. V was shortened by 2 bases and J by 4 bases, with 27 bases between the two germline ends. The CDR3 extends over 20 amino acids. This CDR3 reads CASSLSAPMGAPRLYNEQFF. CDR3 coding DNA: TGTGCCAGCAGCTTAAGCGCCCCTATGGGGGCACCCAGACTTTACAATGAGCAGTTCTTC.

The chain uses TRBV7-3 and TRBJ1-5, with TRBD1 matching 8 bases. Germline-derived CDR1 and CDR2 are SGHTA and FQGTGA. This CDR3 has 13 residues. Trimming at V came to 4 bases and at J to 5 bases, leaving 1 base not matched to a gene. CDR3: CASSSDRDQPQHF. The CDR3 coding sequence is TGTGCCAGCAGCTCGGACAGGGATCAGCCCCAGCATTTT.

The chain has TRBV2 and TRBJ1-2; D is unclear. The CDR3 runs 13 residues. Per germline, CDR1 SNHLY and CDR2 FYNNEI. V was clipped by 2 bases and J by 8 bases, with 12 bases between them. Here the CDR3 reads CASSEYGARGYTF. The CDR3 nucleotides read TGTGCCAGCAGTGAATATGGCGCGAGGGGCTACACCTTC.

This chain's CDR3 is CASSLVAGTNYGYTF. DNA for the CDR3: TGTGCCAGCAGCTTAGTCGCAGGTACAAACTATGGCTACACCTTC. This rearrangement joins TRBV7-9 to TRBJ1-2; D remains ambiguous. V was clipped by 1 base and J by 2 bases, with 11 bases between them. Germline V CDR1 and CDR2: SEHNR, FQNEAQ (reference sequence). The CDR3 has 15 amino acids.

This clone was found once. The chain links TRBV28 to TRBJ2-5; 7 bases are a match to TRBD2. From germline, CDR1 is MDHEN and CDR2 SYDVKM. V lost 6 bases and J lost 2; bases outside the gene matches: 12. The CDR3 is 16 amino acids. CDR3 nucleotides: TGTGCCAGCAGCCCGGGGGGAGCGGGACTGCAAGAGACCCAGTACTTC. This codes for CASSPGGAGLQETQYF.

The genes are TRBV9 and TRBJ2-2, with D maybe TRBD1 (6 bases). Germline values: CDR1 SGDLS, CDR2 YYNGEE. Trimming removed 0 bases from V and 3 bases from J, with 9 bases in between. The CDR3 is 15 amino acids. This CDR3 is CASSVVRGYTGELFF. The CDR3 DNA sequence: TGTGCCAGCAGCGTAGTCAGGGGCTACACCGGGGAGCTGTTTTTT.

V usage is TRBV7-2 and J usage is TRBJ1-1; D may be TRBD1 (5 bases). Germline loops: CDR1 SGHTA, CDR2 FQGNSA. This CDR3 comprises 12 residues. Trimming cost V 5 bases and J 7 bases, with 11 bases left between them. Written as DNA, the CDR3 is TGTGCCAGCAGCCCCTGGGGGGGTGAAGCTTTCTTT. Its protein product is CASSPWGGEAFF.

The chain joins TRBV5-1 to TRBJ2-5; D is perhaps TRBD1 (6 bases). CDR3 length: 15 amino acids. The germline V gene encodes CDR1 SGHRS and CDR2 YFSETQ. Trimming took 1 base from V and 0 from J, leaving 10 bases between them. The CDR3 DNA reads as TGCGCCAGCAGCTTGACAGGGAACTACCAAGAGACCCAGTACTTC. It translates to CASSLTGNYQETQYF.

This rearrangement joins TRBV7-2 to TRBJ2-1; TRBD1 is a possible D gene (6 bases). The V end lost 1 base, the J end lost 3 bases, and 7 bases lay between the germline ends. CDR3 length: 14 amino acids. Germline V CDR1 and CDR2: SGHTA, FQGNSA. The CDR3 protein is CASSLGTVYNEQFF. The CDR3 bases are TGTGCCAGCAGCTTAGGGACAGTCTACAATGAGCAGTTCTTC. The full variable domain, in which reference TRBV7-2 and TRBJ2-1 provide the parts outside the CDR3, is GAGVSQSPSNKVTEKGKDVELRCDPISGHTALYWYRQSLGQGLEFLIYFQGNSAPDKSGLPSDRFSAERTGGSVSTLTIQRTQQEDSAVYLCASSLGTVYNEQFFGPGTRLTVL.

Only one count was recorded for this clone. The chain uses TRBV27 and TRBJ2-5, with 8 positions matching TRBD2. Germline CDR1 and CDR2: MNHEY and SMNVEV (reference sequence). The CDR3 has 13 residues. Trimming cost V 3 bases and J 7 bases; bases outside gene matches: 4. This CDR3 reads CASSFGGGGTQYF. Written as DNA, the CDR3 is TGTGCCAGCAGTTTCGGGGGGGGAGGGACCCAGTACTTC.

This chain links TRBV9 with TRBJ2-1; 9 positions match TRBD2. The CDR3 consists of 13 residues. CDR1 and CDR2 (germline): SGDLS, YYNGEE. V lost 9 bases and J lost 7; bases outside the gene matches: 8. This chain's CDR3 is CATGGGGGNEQFF. The CDR3 nucleotides read TGTGCCACCGGAGGCGGGGGGGGTAATGAGCAGTTCTTC.

The CDR3 DNA sequence: TGTGCCAGCAGTTATCGCGGAGGCCTTAACTTATACGAGCAGTACTTC. The encoded protein is CASSYRGGLNLYEQYF. The gene calls are TRBV27 and TRBJ2-7; D may be TRBD2 (5 bases). Germline CDR1 and CDR2: MNHEY and SMNVEV (reference sequence). V was shortened by 4 bases and J by 4 bases, with 20 bases between the two germline ends. The CDR3 contains 16 residues.

The CDR3 reads CASSQAKGQKAEQYF. As DNA, the CDR3 is TGTGCCAGCAGCCAAGCCAAGGGACAAAAAGCCGAGCAGTACTTC. The chain links TRBV4-2 to TRBJ2-7, with D perhaps matching TRBD1 (6 bases). CDR3 length: 15 amino acids. V lost 1 base and J 6 bases, leaving 16 bases between the germline ends. Germline loops: CDR1 LGHNA, CDR2 YNFKEQ.

The V gene is TRBV11-2, the J gene TRBJ1-4, with D perhaps TRBD1 (5 bases). Germline CDR1 is SGHAT and CDR2 is FQNNGV. V lost 4 bases and J lost 8, with 20 bases in between. The CDR3 has 16 residues. CDR3 DNA: TGTGCCAGCAGCTCCCTTCACGGGGGACTACGAGAAAAACTGTTTTTT. The encoded protein is CASSSLHGGLREKLFF.

This chain uses TRBV5-1 with TRBJ2-7; a possible D gene is TRBD1 (6 bases). The CDR3 sequence is 15 residues long. Germline assignment: CDR1 SGHRS and CDR2 YFSETQ. The V gene lost 4 bases and the J gene lost 0 bases, with 14 bases spanning the gap. The CDR3 reads CASSLGTTASYEQYF. DNA for the CDR3: TGCGCCAGCAGCCTGGGGACAACCGCCTCCTACGAGCAGTACTTC.